This is a list of T cell receptor beta chains from one sample in a study of human T cells and chemical hapten exposure. MiXCR, applied by TCRdb to the RACE reads, yields one record per CDR3 protein. Of about 54,000 distinct CDR3 sequences listed, just under 10% are singletons. The sequenced sample was whole blood, obtained in connection with sensitization to the hapten diphenylcyclopropenone (DPC). The receptors shown here come from a woman between 50 and 59 years old with alopecia areata. Some clones in this sample may be carry-over from other donors' samples. The CDR3 runs from the conserved cysteine through the conserved F or W. A D gene is named only where the DNA matches it firmly. A clone size is listed for some rows: how often the clone was seen (once, few, many), or a class if it is expanded.

j_call: TRBJ2-1; cdr3_length: 14; clone_size: many; d_call: NA; v_call: TRBV10-3; cdr3_nt: TGTGCCATCAGTGAGCGGGGGCGCGATGGTGAGCAGTTCTTC; cdr3_aa: CAISERGRDGEQFF
j_call: TRBJ2-2; cdr3_length: 14; clone_size: few; d_call: TRBD2; v_call: TRBV11-3; cdr3_nt: TGTGCCAGCAGCCCTCACGGGGGGACCGGGGAGCTGTTTTTT; cdr3_aa: CASSPHGGTGELFF
j_call: TRBJ1-2; cdr3_length: 15; clone_size: NA; d_call: NA; v_call: TRBV20-1; cdr3_nt: TGCAGTGCTAGAGATCGGGGCGTTCCTAACTATGGCTACACCTTC; cdr3_aa: CSARDRGVPNYGYTF
j_call: TRBJ2-1; cdr3_length: 15; clone_size: many; d_call: TRBD1; v_call: TRBV7-2; cdr3_nt: TGTGCCAGCAGCAGAACAGGGGGTGTAAACTATGAGCAGTTCTTC; cdr3_aa: CASSRTGGVNYEQFF
j_call: TRBJ1-2; cdr3_length: 15; clone_size: NA; d_call: TRBD1; v_call: TRBV12-3/TRBV12-4; cdr3_nt: TGTGCCAGCAGGGGACAGGCGGCAGTGTTCTATGGCTACACCTTC; cdr3_aa: CASRGQAAVFYGYTF
j_call: TRBJ2-3; cdr3_length: 14; clone_size: NA; d_call: TRBD2; v_call: TRBV11-2; cdr3_nt: TGTGCCAGCAGCCCCAGCGGGGTCACAGATACGCAGTATTTT; cdr3_aa: CASSPSGVTDTQYF
j_call: TRBJ2-7; cdr3_length: 15; clone_size: few; d_call: TRBD2; v_call: TRBV25-1; cdr3_nt: TGTGCCAGCAGCCCCGGACTAGCGGGAGTGGAAGAGCAGTACTTC; cdr3_aa: CASSPGLAGVEEQYF
j_call: TRBJ2-5; cdr3_length: 14; clone_size: NA; d_call: TRBD2; v_call: TRBV28; cdr3_nt: TGTGCCAGCAAAGTGGGCGGGGGACAAGAGACCCAGTACTTC; cdr3_aa: CASKVGGGQETQYF
j_call: TRBJ1-6; cdr3_length: 15; clone_size: few; d_call: TRBD1; v_call: TRBV27; cdr3_nt: TGTGCCAGCAGTTGGGACAGGCCACGGCGATCACCCCTCCACTTT; cdr3_aa: CASSWDRPRRSPLHF
j_call: TRBJ2-3; cdr3_length: 18; clone_size: few; d_call: NA; v_call: TRBV7-8; cdr3_nt: TGTGCCAGCAGCTTAGGGGTGTCGGGACCCAGCCTTGGATTTGGGGCGTATTTT; cdr3_aa: CASSLGVSGPSLGFGAYF
j_call: TRBJ2-3; cdr3_length: 14; clone_size: many; d_call: NA; v_call: TRBV18; cdr3_nt: TGTGCCAGCTCACCACAGGGGTTCCCAGATACGCAGTATTTT; cdr3_aa: CASSPQGFPDTQYF
j_call: TRBJ2-5; cdr3_length: 14; clone_size: few; d_call: TRBD2; v_call: TRBV12-3/TRBV12-4; cdr3_nt: TGTGCCAGCAGTTTCAGGGAGGGCCAAGAGACCCAGTACTTC; cdr3_aa: CASSFREGQETQYF
j_call: TRBJ2-3; cdr3_length: 15; clone_size: many; d_call: NA; v_call: TRBV7-2; cdr3_nt: TGTGCCAGCAGCTGGACACCCTTGAGCACAGATACGCAGTATTTT; cdr3_aa: CASSWTPLSTDTQYF
j_call: TRBJ2-7; cdr3_length: 11; clone_size: few; d_call: NA; v_call: TRBV6-1; cdr3_nt: TGTGCCAGCAGTGAGAGATACGAGCAGTACTTC; cdr3_aa: CASSERYEQYF
j_call: TRBJ2-7; cdr3_length: 11; clone_size: few; d_call: NA; v_call: TRBV6-2/TRBV6-3; cdr3_nt: TGTGCCAGCAGACAATCCGAGGAGCAGTACTTC; cdr3_aa: CASRQSEEQYF
j_call: TRBJ2-1; cdr3_length: 15; clone_size: few; d_call: TRBD2; v_call: TRBV7-6; cdr3_nt: TGTGCCAGCAGCCGCCTAGGACTAGCGGTCAATGAGCAGTTCTTC; cdr3_aa: CASSRLGLAVNEQFF
j_call: TRBJ2-3; cdr3_length: 16; clone_size: few; d_call: NA; v_call: TRBV12-3/TRBV12-4; cdr3_nt: TGTGCCAGCAGTTTATGGGCCGCGGGGAGCACAGATACGCAGTATTTT; cdr3_aa: CASSLWAAGSTDTQYF
j_call: TRBJ1-1; cdr3_length: 15; clone_size: few; d_call: NA; v_call: TRBV6-5; cdr3_nt: TGTGCCAGCAGTTACTTGGGCAGGGAGCTCACTGAAGCTTTCTTT; cdr3_aa: CASSYLGRELTEAFF
j_call: TRBJ1-5; cdr3_length: 16; clone_size: many; d_call: NA; v_call: TRBV18; cdr3_nt: TGTGCCAGCTCACCGGGCTCACCACCGCTTGATCAGCCCCAGCATTTT; cdr3_aa: CASSPGSPPLDQPQHF